This T cell receptor (beta chain) originates from a study of blood T cell repertoires in COVID-19. Looking at the study overall: Acute and convalescent COVID-19 specimens originated in the United States, Italy and Spain. T cells, B-cell-depleted T cells, or PBMCs supplied cDNA or gDNA.

The assay was immunoSEQ multiplex PCR, and TCRdb's table has in-frame clones only and misses some. The table lists about 310,000 clones, about 88% of them singletons, with about 9.5% in the top ten. CDR3 length: 14 amino acids. This study enrolled people aged about 18 to 95 from roughly 24 US geographic areas. Which cohort a participant joined came from the clinical history participants gave. The source is a middle-aged woman who had recovered from COVID-19. The sample taken for sequencing was PBMCs or T cells enriched from blood (not recorded which). The chain combines TRBV21-1 with TRBJ2-7; the table calls TRBD2, which could not be checked here. TRBV21-1 is tagged as a pseudogene. The chain's CDR3 is CASSKERLFDEQYF. The CDR3, as DNA: TGTGCCAGCAGCAAAGAGAGGCTTTTCGACGAGCAGTACTTC.